This TCR beta chain was observed in a study of blood T cell repertoires in COVID-19. Study context: Acute and convalescent COVID-19 samples came from the United States, Italy and Spain.

CDR1 is WSHSY, CDR2 SAAADI, per germline. The germline V and J ends were trimmed by 2 bases and 9 bases, with 22 bases remaining between them. The CDR3 length is 16 residues. In the original processing: Reference gene primers were amplified, and this amplification served to estimate nucleated cell counts. TCRdb's table, derived via immunoSEQ multiplex PCR, lists solely in-frame clones and lacks some. The DNA was the basis for D and trimming; V, J and clone size are from that table. The sample has tens of thousands of clones; approximately 84% are singletons. Sequencing was performed on peripheral blood. This TCR was sampled from a human donor in a cohort sampled during active COVID-19. V usage is TRBV10-2 and J usage is TRBJ1-1; D might be TRBD1 (5 bases). CDR3 sequence: CASSEGGVRRANQAFF. In nucleotides, the CDR3 is TGCGCCAGCAGTGAGGGAGGGGTCAGGAGAGCCAATCAAGCTTTCTTT.